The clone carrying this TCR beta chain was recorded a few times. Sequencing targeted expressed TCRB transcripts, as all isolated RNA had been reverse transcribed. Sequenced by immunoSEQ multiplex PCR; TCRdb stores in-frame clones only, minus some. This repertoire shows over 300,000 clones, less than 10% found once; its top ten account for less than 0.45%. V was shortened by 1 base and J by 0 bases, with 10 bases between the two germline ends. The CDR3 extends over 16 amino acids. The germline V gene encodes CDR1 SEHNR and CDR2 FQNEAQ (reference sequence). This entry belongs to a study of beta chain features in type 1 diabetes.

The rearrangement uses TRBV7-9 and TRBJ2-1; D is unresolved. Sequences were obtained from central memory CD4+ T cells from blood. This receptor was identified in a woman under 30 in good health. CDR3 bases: TGTGCCAGCAGCTTAGGTAAAGGTAGCTCCTACAATGAGCAGTTCTTC. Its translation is CASSLGKGSSYNEQFF.